A selection of T cell receptor beta chains follows, all from one sample in a study of T cell responses to AZD1222 COVID-19 vaccine. The data were produced by immunoSEQ multiplex PCR, yet TCRdb's version contains in-frame clones alone and is incomplete. Among about 110,000 clones listed, over 85% were seen once. This material consisted of peripheral blood, taken 28 days after the second AZD1222 dose. All receptors derive from an adult who received the AZD1222 COVID-19 vaccine. The CDR3 runs from the conserved cysteine through the conserved F or W. The D gene is left open where the match is weak. Where a row states a size, it is once, few, many or the class of an expanded clone; other rows omit it.

J	D	V	size	CDR3	DNA
TRBJ2-6	.	TRBV28	once	CASRRRSGANVLTF	TGTGCCAGCAGGCGGCGCTCTGGGGCCAACGTCCTGACTTTC
TRBJ1-1	.	TRBV13	once	CASSLGLPGTLQAFF	TGTGCCAGCAGCTTAGGCCTTCCGGGGACACTCCAAGCTTTCTTT
TRBJ2-5	.	TRBV29-1	.	CSVAGELATETQYF	TGCAGCGTTGCAGGGGAACTAGCGACGGAGACCCAGTACTTC
TRBJ2-3	.	TRBV5-8	.	CASSLTDTQYF	TGTGCCAGCAGCCTTACAGATACGCAGTATTTT
TRBJ1-1	.	TRBV6-5	.	CASSYSPTNTEAFF	TGTGCCAGCAGTTACTCACCGACGAACACTGAAGCTTTCTTT
TRBJ2-1	.	TRBV5-1	.	CASSQGQNNEQFF	TGCGCCAGCAGCCAAGGACAGAACAATGAGCAGTTCTTC
TRBJ2-4	.	TRBV15	.	CATSLVGSGGIQYF	TGTGCCACCAGCCTGGTTGGTTCAGGTGGCATTCAGTACTTC
TRBJ2-7	TRBD2	TRBV12-5	.	CASGLVFLSGAKSYEQYF	TGTGCTAGTGGTTTGGTCTTCCTTAGCGGGGCCAAATCCTACGAGCAGTACTTC
TRBJ1-1	.	TRBV27	.	CASGPRGGVPEAFF	TGTGCCAGCGGACCCCGTGGGGGGGTCCCTGAAGCTTTCTTT
TRBJ1-6	.	TRBV28	.	CASSSQLGGSNSPLHF	TGTGCCAGCAGCTCACAACTGGGTGGGAGTAATTCACCCCTCCACTTT
TRBJ2-2	.	TRBV29-1	once	CSVDRVGGELFF	TGCAGCGTTGATAGGGTCGGCGGGGAGCTGTTTTTT
TRBJ1-2	.	TRBV28	.	CASSPQLGVGYTF	TGTGCCAGCAGTCCGCAGTTAGGGGTCGGCTACACCTTC
TRBJ1-1	.	TRBV5-1	.	CASSFEAGGGTEAFF	TGCGCCAGCAGCTTCGAGGCAGGCGGAGGCACTGAAGCTTTCTTT
TRBJ1-1	.	TRBV9	.	CASSVVTEAFF	TGTGCCAGCAGCGTAGTCACTGAAGCTTTCTTT
TRBJ2-2	.	TRBV27	.	CASSEPNTGELFF	TGTGCCAGCAGTGAGCCGAACACCGGGGAGCTGTTTTTT
TRBJ1-1	TRBD1	TRBV27	.	CASSPRPGQGGSYEAFF	TGTGCCAGCAGTCCCCGTCCGGGACAGGGAGGCAGTTATGAAGCTTTCTTT
TRBJ1-2	.	TRBV3-1/TRBV3-2	.	CASSQEGGGYTF	TGTGCCAGCAGCCAAGAAGGGGGGGGCTACACCTTC
TRBJ2-2	.	TRBV7-3	.	CASSRRETGELFF	TGTGCCAGCAGCAGGAGGGAGACCGGGGAGCTGTTTTTT
TRBJ1-1	.	TRBV7-2	.	CASSLVAGGNTEAFF	TGTGCCAGCAGCTTAGTAGCAGGAGGGAACACTGAAGCTTTCTTT
TRBJ2-7	.	TRBV6-4	.	CASSAREGYEQYF	TGTGCCAGCAGTGCCCGTGAAGGCTACGAGCAGTACTTC
TRBJ2-1	.	TRBV2	.	CASSGLDRDNNEQFF	TGTGCCAGCAGCGGACTAGATAGGGACAACAATGAGCAGTTCTTC
TRBJ1-6	.	TRBV4-1	.	CASSPWVLGGSPLHF	TGCGCCAGCAGCCCCTGGGTCCTGGGAGGCTCACCCCTCCACTTT
TRBJ1-6	.	TRBV9	once	CASSPWDGRSSPLHF	TGTGCCAGCAGCCCCTGGGACGGTCGAAGTTCACCCCTCCACTTT
TRBJ2-1	.	TRBV21-1	.	CASSRQTNYNEQFF	TGTGCCAGCAGCAGACAGACAAACTACAATGAGCAGTTCTTC
TRBJ1-6	.	TRBV6-6	once	CASSYREYNSPLHF	TGTGCCAGCAGTTACAGGGAGTATAATTCACCCCTCCACTTT
TRBJ2-1	.	TRBV5-1	.	CASSLARWTVKSYNEQFF	TGCGCCAGCAGCTTGGCTCGTTGGACGGTAAAATCCTACAATGAGCAGTTCTTC
TRBJ1-2	TRBD1	TRBV5-4	.	CASSERQGGYTF	TGTGCCAGCAGCGAGCGACAGGGAGGCTACACCTTC
TRBJ2-1	TRBD2	TRBV28	.	CASTARLAGLLSYNEQFF	TGTGCCAGCACCGCCCGACTAGCGGGACTACTCTCCTACAATGAGCAGTTCTTC
TRBJ2-6	.	TRBV27	.	CASSLGRGGSGANVLTF	TGTGCCAGCAGTTTGGGCAGGGGGGGCTCTGGGGCCAACGTCCTGACTTTC
TRBJ2-1	TRBD2	TRBV30	once	CAWAGTRVVNEQFF	TGTGCCTGGGCCGGGACTAGAGTCGTCAATGAGCAGTTCTTC
TRBJ2-3	TRBD1	TRBV6-1	once	CASSDHRDSWGDTQYF	TGTGCCAGCAGTGATCATCGGGACAGCTGGGGAGATACGCAGTATTTT
TRBJ2-1	.	TRBV6-5	.	CASRRGGIINEQFF	TGTGCCAGCCGTAGGGGGGGTATAATTAATGAGCAGTTCTTC
TRBJ1-1	.	TRBV6-5	.	CASSYRGDNTEAFF	TGTGCCAGCAGTTACCGAGGAGACAACACTGAAGCTTTCTTT
TRBJ1-6	.	TRBV5-6	.	CASSPPGRANSPLHF	TGTGCCAGCAGCCCTCCGGGACGGGCAAATTCACCCCTCCACTTT
TRBJ1-3	.	TRBV4-1	.	CASSQEADSGNTIYF	TGCGCCAGCAGCCAAGAAGCCGACTCTGGAAACACCATATATTTT
TRBJ1-3	.	TRBV4-1	.	CASSQDEGSGNTIYF	TGCGCCAGCAGCCAAGATGAAGGCTCTGGAAACACCATATATTTT
TRBJ2-7	.	TRBV11-2	.	CASTSRSYEQYF	TGTGCCAGCACCTCAAGATCCTACGAGCAGTACTTC
TRBJ2-5	.	TRBV7-2	medium-sized	CASSLARRGAEETQYF	TGTGCCAGCAGCTTAGCCCGCAGGGGGGCCGAAGAGACCCAGTACTTC
TRBJ2-7	.	TRBV2	.	CASTYREVLEQYF	TGTGCCAGCACTTACAGGGAGGTTTTAGAGCAGTACTTC
TRBJ2-2	TRBD2	TRBV5-1	.	CASSSTSGKVGELFF	TGCGCCAGCAGCTCGACTAGCGGGAAGGTCGGGGAGCTGTTTTTT
TRBJ1-1	TRBD1	TRBV12-3/TRBV12-4	.	CASSLGDRREAFF	TGTGCCAGCAGTTTAGGGGACAGGAGAGAAGCTTTCTTT
TRBJ2-5	.	TRBV3-1/TRBV3-2	.	CASSRADRSLTQYF	TGTGCCAGCAGCCGGGCCGATCGGAGCCTGACCCAGTACTTC
TRBJ2-3	.	TRBV5-1	.	CASSPSRPQGTDTQYF	TGCGCCAGCAGCCCCAGCCGGCCACAAGGGACAGATACGCAGTATTTT
TRBJ2-1	TRBD2	TRBV7-2	.	CASSLTGGRASYNEQFF	TGTGCCAGCAGCCTGACTGGCGGGAGGGCCTCCTACAATGAGCAGTTCTTC
TRBJ2-7	TRBD2	TRBV5-1	.	CASSSLPGGTYEQYF	TGCGCCAGCAGCTCCTTGCCGGGAGGCACCTACGAGCAGTACTTC
TRBJ1-1	.	TRBV6-5	.	CASSYQILMNTEAFF	TGTGCCAGCAGTTACCAGATTCTCATGAACACTGAAGCTTTCTTT
TRBJ2-1	.	TRBV27	once	CASSPGTTDNEQFF	TGTGCCAGCAGTCCAGGGACAACCGACAATGAGCAGTTCTTC
TRBJ2-7	.	TRBV10-2	once	CASISLYEQYF	TGCGCCAGCATTTCGCTCTACGAGCAGTACTTC
TRBJ1-2	.	TRBV6-5	.	CASHRVFGGYTF	TGTGCCAGTCACAGGGTTTTTGGTGGCTACACCTTC
TRBJ2-3	TRBD2	TRBV7-8	.	CASSLNGLAGVADTQYF	TGTGCCAGCAGCTTGAACGGTCTAGCGGGAGTCGCAGATACGCAGTATTTT
TRBJ1-5	TRBD1	TRBV4-1	once	CASREQGAGQPQHF	TGCGCCAGCAGGGAACAGGGGGCCGGGCAGCCCCAGCATTTT
TRBJ1-6	.	TRBV5-4	.	CASSLGHDNSPLHF	TGTGCCAGCAGCCTGGGACACGATAATTCACCCCTCCACTTT
TRBJ1-5	.	TRBV4-1	.	CASSQTLGRDQPQHF	TGCGCCAGCAGCCAGACCCTGGGACGGGATCAGCCCCAGCATTTT